This section outlines one TCR beta chain sequence together with its context. This record belongs to a study of blood T cell repertoires in COVID-19. In the original processing: Estimated nucleated cell counts came from reference gene primer amplification. Clones were sequenced by immunoSEQ multiplex PCR, and TCRdb holds only the in-frame ones, with some missing. V, J and clone size were drawn from that table, and D and trimming were deduced from the DNA. The data contain roughly 130,000 clones, 65% to 90% of them singletons. With 5 bases removed from V and 4 bases from J, the gap between germline ends came to 20 bases. The CDR3 consists of 16 residues. Germline CDR1 SEHNR, CDR2 FQNEAQ (reference sequence).

The rearrangement joins TRBV7-9 to TRBJ2-5; tentatively, D is TRBD2 (6 bases). The clonotype originates from a woman aged 50 to 60 who had recovered from COVID-19. The sample taken for sequencing was PBMCs or T cells enriched from blood (not recorded which). Here the CDR3 DNA reads TGTGCCAGCAGCCACGCCCTACTAGCCTACCCAGAGACCCAGTACTTC. This encodes CASSHALLAYPETQYF.